This T cell receptor (beta chain) was retrieved from a study of T-cell memory formation after mild COVID-19. Study-level points and caveats: For second-wave clones that peaked at day 37, SARS-CoV-2 specificity went unverified.

Comments on this clonotype: The antigen is undetermined.

5'RACE with constant-segment primers built TCRalpha and TCRbeta cDNA libraries with UMIs. TCRdb reprocessed the 5' RACE reads via MiXCR and lists one record per CDR3 protein. The table includes roughly 610,000 distinct CDR3 sequences, around 16% detected once. The CDR3 runs to 15 residues. Trimming left V 5 bases short and J 2 bases short, with 16 bases between. Per germline, CDR1 SGHTA and CDR2 FQGNSA. The sample consisted of PBMCs or a T cell subset sorted from them (not recorded which). The sequence was obtained from an adult woman who had mild COVID-19 (a few samples of this study predate the infection). Cell type and time point are not known. The gene calls are TRBV7-2 and TRBJ2-7; D is perhaps TRBD1 or TRBD2 (5 bases each). CDR3 nucleotide sequence: TGTGCCAGCAGCGTCCCCGGGACGGGAACCTACGAGCAGTACTTC. This translates into CASSVPGTGTYEQYF.